The clone carrying this TCR beta chain was seen only a few times. Its antigen is unknown. The data are from a study of T cells in localized non-small cell lung cancer. Study-wide results and caveats: Sequencing, confined to only one tumor region, leaves heterogeneity possible. A median of 57 clones ranked among the top 100 in tumor appeared in adjacent lung. Density of T cells in blood, when higher, went with longer overall survival.

Repertoires were generated with immunoSEQ multiplex PCR, while TCRdb's copy carries only in-frame clones and drops some. The repertoire consists of over 900 clones, with 25% occurring once and the leading ten covering 10%. CDR3 length: 15 residues. Germline-derived CDR1 and CDR2 are MNHGY and SAAAGT. Trimming pared 3 bases from V and 6 bases from J, leaving 15 bases between. The rearrangement links TRBV6-8 to TRBJ1-3, with D possibly being TRBD1 (6 bases). The receptor comes from a woman between 40 and 69 years old with stage III squamous cell lung carcinoma. The material sequenced was normal lung tissue next to the tumor, taken before any cancer treatment. The CDR3 region is CASSYLGKGENTIYF. The CDR3 nucleotides are TGTGCCAGCAGTTATTTGGGCAAGGGGGAAAACACCATATATTTT.